The 8 T cell receptor beta chains below come from one sample, sequenced in a study of shared clonotypes between healthy human individuals. Sequencing was performed with immunoSEQ multiplex PCR; in TCRdb, only in-frame clones are kept and a portion is missing. The sample holds fewer than 3 million clones; around 90% are singletons and the top ten take around 0.4%. The sequenced sample consisted of naive CD4+ T cells from PBMCs. Documented subset: CD45RA+ positively selected. The receptors stem from a man aged 18 to 30 in good health. Some clones in this sample may be carry-over from other donors' samples.

A remark on this clone: The sample carries other DNA sequences with the same CDR3. This chain uses TRBV6-5 with TRBJ2-7; tentative D call: TRBD2 (5 bases). In germline, CDR1 is MNHEY, CDR2 SVGAGI. Trimming cost V 0 bases and J 4 bases, with 13 bases left between them. The CDR3 length is 15 residues. The CDR3 coding sequence is TGTGCCAGCAGTTACTCCCTGGCCGGCGGGTACGAGCAGTACTTC. It is translated as CASSYSLAGGYEQYF.

The rearrangement uses TRBV19 and TRBJ1-1; D is perhaps TRBD1 (5 bases). The CDR3 spans 15 residues. Trimming shortened V by 6 bases and J by 5 bases, and 19 bases separated the two germline ends. The germline V gene encodes CDR1 LNHDA and CDR2 SQIVND (reference sequence). CDR3 in amino acids: CASRPFPGGDTEAFF. The CDR3 DNA reads as TGTGCCAGTAGGCCTTTTCCCGGGGGTGATACTGAAGCTTTCTTT.

The J gene is TRBJ1-1, the V gene TRBV11-2; TRBD1 agrees at 8 bases. There are 14 residues in the CDR3. The germline V gene has CDR1 SGHAT and CDR2 FQNNGV. Losses at the gene ends were 6 bases for V and 4 bases for J; bases not matched to a gene: 7. Here the CDR3 DNA reads TGTGCCAGCAGACGACCGGGACAGGCCACTGAAGCTTTCTTT. As protein: CASRRPGQATEAFF.

V and J are TRBV7-9 and TRBJ2-7; a possible D gene is TRBD1 (5 bases). Germline V gives CDR1 SEHNR, CDR2 FQNEAQ (reference sequence). Trimming took 5 bases from V and 4 from J, leaving 15 bases between them. The length of the CDR3 is 14 residues. The DNA of the CDR3 is TGTGCCAGCAGCGCCCGACAGATTTCTTACGAGCAGTACTTC. Residues: CASSARQISYEQYF.

In the case of this clone: This same CDR3 is encoded by further DNA sequences in the sample. The chain links TRBV28 to TRBJ1-2; the D is unclear. CDR3 length: 12 residues. CDR1 is MDHEN, CDR2 SYDVKM, per germline. The V end was cut by 3 bases, the J end by 2 bases, with 4 bases between. The chain's CDR3 is CASSFVNYGYTF. For the CDR3, the DNA is TGTGCCAGCAGTTTCGTAAACTATGGCTACACCTTC.

Points on this clone: Additional DNA sequences in this sample encode the identical CDR3. The chain has TRBV18 and TRBJ1-5, with 10 positions matching TRBD1. V lost 4 bases to trimming and J lost 4 bases; unmatched junction nucleotides: 1. Germline CDR1 is KGHSH and CDR2 is LQKENI. The CDR3 runs to 14 residues. The CDR3, as DNA: TGTGCCAGCTCACTGGGACAGGGGAATCAGCCCCAGCATTTT. This codes for CASSLGQGNQPQHF.

This clone was recorded only once. This rearrangement joins TRBV6-4 to TRBJ1-5, with 7 positions matching TRBD1. The CDR3 has 13 residues. With 6 bases clipped from V and 8 bases from J, the junction kept 7 bases outside the gene matches. Germline lookup yields CDR1 MRHNA and CDR2 SNTAGT. Written as DNA, the CDR3 is TGTGCCAGCAGGGGGAGGGGGCCGGAGCCCCAGCATTTT. Amino acids: CASRGRGPEPQHF.

The chain carries TRBV5-4 and TRBJ2-7; the match to TRBD2 covers 12 bases. CDR1 and CDR2 from the germline V gene are SGHNT and YYREEE (reference sequence). The V segment lost 2 bases and the J segment 5 bases; nucleotides outside the gene matches: 5. The CDR3 totals 15 residues. In nucleotides, the CDR3 is TGTGCCAGCAGCTTTGGACTAGCGGGAAACCACGAGCAGTACTTC. Encoded protein: CASSFGLAGNHEQYF. The complete variable domain, with remaining parts taken from reference TRBV5-4 and TRBJ2-7, reads ETGVTQSPTHLIKTRGQQVTLRCSSQSGHNTVSWYQQALGQGPQFIFQYYREEENGRGNFPPRFSGLQFPNYSSELNVNALELDDSALYLCASSFGLAGNHEQYFGPGTRLTVT.